The present T cell receptor beta chain was sequenced within a study of blood T cell repertoires in COVID-19. The CDR3 length is 16 residues. V lost 0 bases to trimming and J lost 4 bases, with 14 bases between them. Per germline, CDR1 ENHRY and CDR2 SYGVKD. Libraries were prepared by immunoSEQ multiplex PCR; TCRdb keeps only in-frame clonotypes and omits some of them. The data hold 25,000 to 35,000 clones, with over 70% observed a single time. The chain links TRBV10-3 to TRBJ2-3; D is perhaps TRBD2 (6 bases). Material for sequencing was peripheral blood. The receptor was isolated from a man in his 70s with active COVID-19. DNA of the CDR3: TGTGCCATCAGTGAGTCACGGGGGAGGCTCGCAGATACGCAGTATTTT. This gives the protein CAISESRGRLADTQYF.